Shown below are 23 T cell receptor beta chains from a single sample sequenced in a study of vaccination and CD4 T cells after COVID-19. Sequencing of the DNA from cultured CD4+ T cells was carried out with the Oncomine TCR Beta short-read assay. Cultures of CD4+ T cells served as the source for extracting genomic DNA. TCRdb independently ran MiXCR on the PCR reads; one entry per CDR3 protein. The sample shows some 10,000 distinct CDR3 sequences, 38% of them seen only once. Stated treatment: roughly 11-day PBMC culture with coronavirus spike peptide pools or control peptides (ViraFEST assay). Gathering of the CD4+ T cells, from the unexposed donor, took place before the COVID-19 pandemic (2011-2018). No antigen has been identified for these receptors. The sequenced sample was CD4+ T cells from blood, cultured in vitro. The receptor source for this set is a human donor in good health.

V gene TRBV20-1 combines with J gene TRBJ2-7; the match to TRBD2 covers 14 bases. Germline V CDR1 and CDR2: DFQATT, SNEGSKA (reference sequence). The CDR3 covers 16 residues. Trimming took 5 bases from V and 7 from J; bases not matched to a gene: 13. In DNA form, the CDR3 reads TGCAGTGCTTCAAAGAGGACTAGCGGGAGGACAGGGGAGCAGTACTTC. Its translation is CSASKRTSGRTGEQYF.

As DNA, the CDR3 is TGCAGCGTTGAAGGGGGGTGGGGAATGAACACTGAAGCTTTCTTT. It yields the protein CSVEGGWGMNTEAFF. The chain joins TRBV29-1 to TRBJ1-1; perhaps TRBD1 as D (5 bases). V lost 1 base, J lost 0 bases, and 12 bases lay in between. The CDR3 totals 15 residues. In germline, CDR1 is SQVTM, CDR2 ANQGSEA.

The V call is TRBV29-1, the J call TRBJ2-1, with 10 bases lining up with TRBD2. This CDR3 contains 17 residues. Germline V CDR1 and CDR2: SQVTM, ANQGSEA. The V and J ends lost 4 bases and 1 base, in that order; junction bases with no gene match: 10. CDR3 residues: CSVARGSGRLSYNEQFF. CDR3 coding DNA: TGCAGCGTTGCTCGGGGTAGCGGGAGGCTTTCCTACAATGAGCAGTTCTTC.

This clonotype appeared a few times. The V gene is TRBV6-5, the J gene TRBJ2-7; the match to TRBD2 covers 7 bases. Germline V gene sequence: CDR1 MNHEY, CDR2 SVGAGI. The CDR3 consists of 14 residues. The trim removed 0 bases at V and 1 base at J, leaving 0 bases unmatched. CDR3 nucleotide sequence: TGTGCCAGCAGTTACTCGCGGGAGTCCTACGAGCAGTACTTC. This gives the protein CASSYSRESYEQYF.

The sample holds a few counts of this clonotype. The chain has TRBV29-1 and TRBJ2-2, with 7 bases fitting TRBD1. The CDR3 has 15 residues. Germline values: CDR1 SQVTM, CDR2 ANQGSEA. V gave up 7 bases and J gave up 4 bases; unmatched junction bases: 12. This chain's CDR3 is CSARSGTVTTGELFF. The CDR3, as DNA: TGCAGCGCACGTTCCGGGACAGTAACCACCGGGGAGCTGTTTTTT.

The table lists this clonotype with a few counts. The chain couples TRBV25-1 to TRBJ2-7, with TRBD2 matching over 8 bases. CDR1 is MGHDK and CDR2 is SYGVNS in the germline V gene. J gave up 6 bases and V 4 bases, and 2 bases lay outside the gene matches. The CDR3 sequence is 12 residues long. CDR3 in amino acids: CASSATSGEQYF. The CDR3 DNA reads TGTGCCAGCAGTGCCACTAGCGGCGAGCAGTACTTC.

The genes are TRBV28 and TRBJ1-1, with a weak D call TRBD1 (5 bases). CDR1 and CDR2 from the germline V gene are MDHEN and SYDVKM. Trimming took 6 bases from V and 3 from J, leaving 14 bases between them. The length of the CDR3 is 14 residues. The CDR3: CASSSATGHTEAFF. The CDR3 nucleotides are TGTGCCAGCAGCTCTGCTACAGGACACACTGAAGCTTTCTTT.

This clonotype turned up a few times. This sequence joins TRBV27 and TRBJ1-5, with 7 bases fitting TRBD1. The V gene's germline CDR1 is MNHEY and CDR2 SMNVEV (reference sequence). The CDR3 has 16 amino acids. With 5 bases clipped from V and 5 bases from J, the junction kept 12 bases outside the gene matches. CDR3: CASSPTGWQGDQPQHF. CDR3 nucleotides: TGTGCCAGCAGTCCTACAGGGTGGCAGGGGGATCAGCCCCAGCATTTT.

This clonotype was detected only a few times. The rearrangement uses TRBV20-1 and TRBJ1-6, with 7 bases matching TRBD1. CDR3 length: 17 residues. Germline V gives CDR1 DFQATT, CDR2 SNEGSKA (reference sequence). The V segment lost 0 bases and the J segment 0 bases; nucleotides outside the gene matches: 5. The CDR3 coding sequence is TGCAGTGCTAGAGACGCCAGGGGGAGCTCCTATAATTCACCCCTCCACTTT. Its protein product is CSARDARGSSYNSPLHF.

This clonotype showed up just a few times. One end of the junction varies from germline; a read error may be responsible. The gene calls are TRBV7-7 and TRBJ2-5, with a tentative D call TRBD1 (6 bases). This CDR3 has 16 amino acids. Germline loops: CDR1 SSHAT, CDR2 FNYEAQ (reference sequence). In DNA form, the CDR3 reads TGTGCTAGCAGCTTAGCGACCCAGGGGCGTTCTGGGACCCAGTACTTC. Encoded protein: CASSLATQGRSGTQYF.

This clonotype was seen only a few times. V and J are TRBV6-5 and TRBJ2-7; 7 nucleotides align to TRBD1. Germline loops: CDR1 MNHEY, CDR2 SVGAGI. The junction had 3 bases not matched to a gene; V was cut back by 2 bases and J by 5 bases. The CDR3 extends over 13 amino acids. CDR3 amino acids: CASSYPGTDEQYF. CDR3 coding DNA: TGTGCCAGCAGTTACCCCGGGACAGACGAGCAGTACTTC.

The chain carries TRBV7-6 and TRBJ2-7; D gene uncertain. Germline CDR1 reads SGHVS; CDR2 reads FNYEAQ. This CDR3 is built from 17 residues. The V end lost 0 bases, the J end lost 2 bases, and 17 bases lay between the germline ends. The CDR3 nucleotides are TGTGCCAGCAGCTTAGCGGTGGTCACGTCGGGCGCCTACGAGCAGTACTTC. This translates into CASSLAVVTSGAYEQYF.

The sample holds a few counts of this clonotype. This chain joins TRBV28 and TRBJ1-2; D is perhaps TRBD1 (5 bases). This CDR3 is built from 14 residues. Trimming removed 4 bases from V and 3 bases from J, with 12 bases in between. CDR1 and CDR2 (germline): MDHEN, SYDVKM. DNA of the CDR3: TGTGCCAGCAGTTGGGGTTTGGGGGACTATGGCTACACCTTC. Residues: CASSWGLGDYGYTF.

This sequence joins TRBV7-2 and TRBJ2-7; D ambiguous. Germline-derived CDR1 and CDR2 are SGHTA and FQGNSA. Trimming removed 1 base from V and 0 bases from J, with 7 bases in between. CDR3 size: 14 residues. This CDR3 reads CASSLVWDSYEQYF. The CDR3 nucleotides read TGTGCCAGCAGCTTAGTTTGGGACTCCTACGAGCAGTACTTC.

This rearrangement joins TRBV25-1 to TRBJ2-1; 8 bases match TRBD2. From germline, CDR1 is MGHDK and CDR2 SYGVNS. V dropped 6 bases and J dropped 8; count of bases not matched to a gene: 12. The CDR3 consists of 15 residues. The CDR3 DNA reads TGTGCCAGCAGCGACGGGGGGGGAATAGGTCATGAGCAGTTCTTC. Translated, it gives CASSDGGGIGHEQFF. The complete variable domain, with remaining parts taken from reference TRBV25-1 and TRBJ2-1, reads EADIYQTPRYLVIGTGKKITLECSQTMGHDKMYWYQQDPGMELHLIHYSYGVNSTEKGDLSSESTVSRIRTEHFPLTLESARPSHTSQYLCASSDGGGIGHEQFFGPGTRLTVL.

The rearrangement uses TRBV20-1 and TRBJ2-5; 7 bases map to TRBD2. The CDR3 has 14 amino acids. V was pared by 5 bases and J by 3 bases, with 9 bases of the junction left unmatched. Germline values: CDR1 DFQATT, CDR2 SNEGSKA (reference sequence). CDR3 nucleotide sequence: TGCAGTGCTGAGGGAAGAGCGGGAAAAGAGACCCAGTACTTC. Its translation: CSAEGRAGKETQYF.

This clonotype was counted between two and nine times. J is TRBJ2-6 and V is TRBV21-1; the table's D call, TRBD1, has no DNA check behind it. TRBV21-1 is an annotated pseudogene. The CDR3 spans 17 residues. CDR3 residues: CASSKPGWPPGANVLTF. CDR3 coding DNA: TGTGCCAGCAGTAAGCCAGGGTGGCCCCCTGGGGCCAACGTCCTGACTTTC.

The chain combines TRBV28 with TRBJ1-2, with a weak D call TRBD1 (5 bases). V dropped 2 bases and J dropped 4 bases, with 11 bases sitting between them. This CDR3 has 14 residues. CDR1 and CDR2 (germline): MDHEN, SYDVKM. The CDR3 is CASSLGTALYGYTF. CDR3 nucleotides: TGTGCCAGCAGTTTAGGGACTGCCCTCTATGGCTACACCTTC.

The V call is TRBV19, the J call TRBJ1-1; D is possibly TRBD1 (6 bases). CDR3 length equals 12 residues. V was shortened by 5 bases and J by 8 bases, with 12 bases between the two germline ends. Germline V gene sequence: CDR1 LNHDA, CDR2 SQIVND (reference sequence). The CDR3 sequence is CASSPRGGEAFF. CDR3 nucleotide sequence: TGTGCCAGTAGTCCCCGGGGGGGCGAAGCTTTCTTT.

The V gene is TRBV7-6, the J gene TRBJ2-1; no clear D. Germline CDR1 reads SGHVS; CDR2 reads FNYEAQ. The CDR3 runs 14 residues. V was cut by 1 base and J by 7 bases, with 11 bases left in between. The CDR3 sequence: CASSLGSLRNEQFF. The CDR3 bases are TGTGCCAGCAGCTTAGGCTCCCTCCGGAATGAGCAGTTCTTC.

V is TRBV4-2 and J is TRBJ2-7; D gene unclear. V lost 0 bases to trimming and J lost 3 bases, with 6 bases between them. Germline V gene data show CDR1 as LGHNA and CDR2 as YNFKEQ. This CDR3 is 13 amino acids long. The CDR3 loop reads CASSQERSYEQYF. The CDR3 DNA is TGTGCCAGCAGCCAAGAAAGAAGCTACGAGCAGTACTTC.

In this sample, this clonotype turned up once. The gene calls are TRBV4-2 and TRBJ2-5, with a weak D call TRBD1 (6 bases). Germline V gene sequence: CDR1 LGHNA, CDR2 YNFKEQ. The CDR3 totals 16 residues. Between the trimmed V and J ends, which lost 1 base and 5 bases, there was a span of 17 bases. The CDR3 sequence is CASSQGGIRTGETQYF. The CDR3 DNA follows: TGTGCCAGCAGCCAAGGAGGGATAAGAACAGGGGAGACCCAGTACTTC.

The table lists this clonotype with a count of one. This chain connects TRBV6-2 or TRBV6-3 to TRBJ2-6; D unclear. The CDR3 runs 15 residues. V was trimmed by 5 bases and J by 1 base, leaving 9 bases between them. CDR1 is MNHEY and CDR2 is SVGEGT in the germline V gene. The CDR3 region has the DNA TGTGCCAGCAGTAACGATCGTTCTGGGGCCAACGTCCTGACTTTC. Protein: CASSNDRSGANVLTF.